The 21 T cell receptor beta chains below were found in one sample sequenced in a study of CD8+CD57+ T cells in acquired aplastic anemia. Patients chosen for sequencing had CD8+CD57+ cells that had expanded, as shown by flow cytometry. Genomic DNA acted as the template from which TCR beta VDJ combination and CDR3 sequence profiling were carried out. One entry per CDR3 protein results from TCRdb running MiXCR on the reads. This table holds 250,000 to 300,000 distinct CDR3 sequences, approximately 60% found once. Sequencing was performed on sorted CD4+, CD8+, or CD8+CD57+ T cells (not recorded which) from PBMCs. The receptors stem from a human donor with aplastic anemia.

This clonotype was seen ten or more times. This chain connects TRBV6-5 to TRBJ2-5, with a possible D match to TRBD1 (6 bases). Trimming took off 0 bases at V and 4 bases at J, with 12 bases between the two ends. CDR1 is MNHEY and CDR2 is SVGAGI in the germline V gene. The CDR3 is 15 residues long. The chain's CDR3 is CASSYSMGAGETQYF. CDR3 nucleotide sequence: TGTGCCAGCAGTTACTCAATGGGGGCTGGAGAGACCCAGTACTTC.

The chain employs TRBV9 and TRBJ2-7; 8 nucleotides align to TRBD1. V lost 2 bases to trimming and J lost 0 bases; unmatched junction nucleotides: 7. Germline-derived CDR1 and CDR2 are SGDLS and YYNGEE. CDR3 length: 16 amino acids. The CDR3 region has the DNA TGTGCCAGCAGCGTTGGGGGGACAGGCATCTCCTACGAGCAGTACTTC. Residues: CASSVGGTGISYEQYF.

The chain employs TRBV3-1 and TRBJ1-6; D might be TRBD1 (5 bases). The length of the CDR3 is 16 residues. Germline CDR1 LGHDT, CDR2 YNNKEL (reference sequence). V shed 0 bases and J shed 9 bases, with 15 bases lying between them. CDR3 sequence reads: CASSQEGAGIPSPLHF. The CDR3 nucleotides are TGTGCCAGCAGCCAAGAAGGGGCAGGGATCCCTTCACCCCTCCACTTT.

In this sample, this clonotype turned up many times. The chain combines TRBV6-1 with TRBJ2-5; 8 bases align to TRBD2. The J segment lost 7 bases and the V segment lost 8 bases, leaving 15 bases of the junction unmatched. CDR3 length: 15 residues. Per germline, CDR1 MNHNS and CDR2 SASEGT. Written as DNA, the CDR3 is TGTGCCAGCCTCTGGGTTGGAGCGGGAGTGGGGACCCAGTACTTC. Translated, it gives CASLWVGAGVGTQYF.

Only a few counts were recorded for this clonotype. This chain uses TRBV6-2 or TRBV6-3 with TRBJ2-4; 11 bases are shared with TRBD2. From germline, CDR1 is MNHEY and CDR2 SVGEGT. V gave up 0 bases and J gave up 1 base; unmatched junction bases: 2. The CDR3 runs to 17 residues. CDR3 in amino acids: CASSYSSGGAAKNIQYF. The CDR3 DNA sequence: TGTGCCAGCAGTTACTCTAGCGGGGGGGCCGCCAAAAACATTCAGTACTTC.

V is TRBV19 and J is TRBJ1-6; 7 positions match TRBD1. The CDR3 spans 15 residues. Germline V lookup: CDR1 LNHDA, CDR2 SQIVND (reference sequence). Trimming cost V 5 bases and J 8 bases; bases outside gene matches: 9. In nucleotides, the CDR3 is TGTGCCAGTAGTTCCCGACAGGGAGCTTATTCACCCCTCCACTTT. It translates to CASSSRQGAYSPLHF.

The chain combines TRBV6-2 or TRBV6-3 with TRBJ2-7; 9 bases agree with TRBD2. The CDR3 contains 15 residues. The germline V gene encodes CDR1 MNHEY and CDR2 SVGEGT. V shed 2 bases and J 3 bases; nucleotides not matched to a gene: 5. This CDR3 is CASSYGREGLYEQYF. CDR3 bases: TGTGCCAGCAGTTACGGGCGGGAGGGCCTCTACGAGCAGTACTTC.

V and J are TRBV2 and TRBJ2-5, with 7 bases that match TRBD1. Trimming removed 6 bases from V and 3 bases from J; junction bases left unmatched: 4. The CDR3 is made up of 13 amino acids. CDR1 is SNHLY, CDR2 FYNNEI, per germline. The CDR3 nucleotides read TGTGCCAGCAGAAGGGACAGAGAAGAGACCCAGTACTTC. The encoded protein is CASRRDREETQYF.

This clonotype occurred many times. The chain joins TRBV20-1 to TRBJ2-7; D unresolved. CDR3 length equals 13 residues. The germline V gene has CDR1 DFQATT and CDR2 SNEGSKA (reference sequence). Trimming removed 3 bases at V and 3 bases at J, with 12 bases between. The CDR3 DNA reads as TGCAGTGCTAGCCCCGGACGGTACTACGAGCAGTACTTC. Translated, it gives CSASPGRYYEQYF.

CDR3 amino acids: CASRENQPQHF. The CDR3 DNA follows: TGTGCCAGCAGGGAAAATCAGCCCCAGCATTTT. This chain connects TRBV6-1 to TRBJ1-5; D call uncertain. Germline V gene data show CDR1 as MNHNS and CDR2 as SASEGT. V gave up 6 bases and J gave up 4 bases, with 4 bases separating them. CDR3 size: 11 residues.

The rearrangement links TRBV20-1 to TRBJ2-7; TRBD2 agrees at 7 bases. This CDR3 region has 12 residues. Losses at the gene ends were 5 bases for V and 7 bases for J; bases not matched to a gene: 8. Germline loops: CDR1 DFQATT, CDR2 SNEGSKA (reference sequence). Here the CDR3 DNA reads TGCAGTGCTGTCCCAGGACTAGGGGAGCAGTACTTC. Amino acid sequence: CSAVPGLGEQYF.

The chain joins TRBV25-1 to TRBJ1-6; D uncertain. This CDR3 has 16 residues. V lost 3 bases and J lost 6, with 15 bases in between. Germline CDR1 is MGHDK and CDR2 is SYGVNS. CDR3 region: CASSDPAGGFNSPLHF. CDR3 coding DNA: TGTGCCAGCAGTGACCCCGCCGGAGGGTTTAATTCACCCCTCCACTTT.

This sequence joins TRBV7-8 and TRBJ2-2; TRBD2 matches 12 bases. This CDR3 is built from 18 residues. The V segment lost 4 bases and the J segment 0 bases; nucleotides outside the gene matches: 6. Germline CDR1 SGHVS, CDR2 FQNEAQ. DNA of the CDR3: TGTGCCAGCAGCTACCGCCGACTAGCGGGAGCGAACACCGGGGAGCTGTTTTTT. It encodes CASSYRRLAGANTGELFF.

The DNA of the CDR3 is TGTGCCAGCTCAAGACTAGCGGGAGTGGATACAGATACGCAGTATTTT. This translates into CASSRLAGVDTDTQYF. The rearrangement uses TRBV18 and TRBJ2-3; 12 positions agree with TRBD2. This CDR3 has 16 amino acids. Trimming removed 5 bases from V and 3 bases from J; junction bases left unmatched: 6. CDR1 is KGHSH, CDR2 LQKENI, per germline.

This clonotype has only a few counts. One base away lies a much larger clone, so this may be a sequencing read error. This chain connects TRBV4-1 to TRBJ2-7, with TRBD1 as a possible D gene (5 bases). Germline lookup yields CDR1 MGHRA and CDR2 YSYEKL. The germline V and J ends were trimmed by 5 bases and 1 base, with 12 bases remaining between them. The CDR3 is 14 residues long. The CDR3 here is CASSNQGVSYEQYF. The CDR3 DNA reads TGCGCCAGCAGCAATCAAGGGGTTTCCTACGAGCAGTACTTC.

The V and J genes are TRBV3-1 and TRBJ1-6; D gene uncertain. CDR1 is LGHDT, CDR2 YNNKEL, per germline (reference sequence). Trimming shortened V by 1 base and J by 9 bases, and 4 bases separated the two germline ends. There are 12 residues in the CDR3. The CDR3 bases are TGTGCCAGCAGCCAAGTAACTTCACCCCTCCACTTT. It is translated as CASSQVTSPLHF.

The chain couples TRBV29-1 to TRBJ2-2; 7 bases line up with TRBD1. From germline, CDR1 is SQVTM and CDR2 ANQGSEA. With 7 bases clipped from V and 5 bases from J, the junction kept 13 bases outside the gene matches. The CDR3 is 15 amino acids. This CDR3 reads CSAITGDVRTGELFF. CDR3 sequence (DNA): TGCAGCGCCATTACAGGGGATGTTAGGACCGGGGAGCTGTTTTTT.

The rearrangement uses TRBV19 and TRBJ1-5; a weak D match, TRBD1 (5 bases). The CDR3 is made up of 12 amino acids. Deletions cut 6 bases from V and 8 bases from J, with 11 bases between. The germline V gene has CDR1 LNHDA and CDR2 SQIVND (reference sequence). The chain's CDR3 is CASRWGGEPQHF. The CDR3 DNA reads TGTGCCAGTAGATGGGGGGGTGAGCCCCAGCATTTT.

This clonotype was picked up one time. V gene TRBV7-9 combines with J gene TRBJ1-1; D ambiguous. The CDR3 length is 12 residues. The V gene's germline CDR1 is SEHNR and CDR2 FQNEAQ (reference sequence). With 2 bases removed from V and 10 bases from J, the gap between germline ends came to 11 bases. CDR3: CASSLPRGGAFF. In DNA, the CDR3 is TGTGCCAGCAGCTTACCTCGAGGAGGAGCTTTCTTT.

This clonotype showed up just a few times. J is TRBJ1-2 and V is TRBV4-1; perhaps TRBD1 as D (5 bases). This CDR3 comprises 16 residues. The germline CDR1 and CDR2 sequences are MGHRA and YSYEKL. V lost 4 bases, J lost 5 bases, and 20 bases lay in between. CDR3 loop: CASSPVNVGTDYGYTF. In DNA form, the CDR3 reads TGCGCCAGCAGCCCCGTCAATGTCGGGACGGATTATGGCTACACCTTC.

The chain combines TRBV12-3 or TRBV12-4 with TRBJ2-2, with TRBD2 matching 10 bases. Trimming cost V 4 bases and J 4 bases; bases outside gene matches: 6. The CDR3 has 16 amino acids. DNA of the CDR3: TGTGCCAGCAGTTATACTAGCGGGGTTTTCACCGGGGAGCTGTTTTTT. Its protein is CASSYTSGVFTGELFF.